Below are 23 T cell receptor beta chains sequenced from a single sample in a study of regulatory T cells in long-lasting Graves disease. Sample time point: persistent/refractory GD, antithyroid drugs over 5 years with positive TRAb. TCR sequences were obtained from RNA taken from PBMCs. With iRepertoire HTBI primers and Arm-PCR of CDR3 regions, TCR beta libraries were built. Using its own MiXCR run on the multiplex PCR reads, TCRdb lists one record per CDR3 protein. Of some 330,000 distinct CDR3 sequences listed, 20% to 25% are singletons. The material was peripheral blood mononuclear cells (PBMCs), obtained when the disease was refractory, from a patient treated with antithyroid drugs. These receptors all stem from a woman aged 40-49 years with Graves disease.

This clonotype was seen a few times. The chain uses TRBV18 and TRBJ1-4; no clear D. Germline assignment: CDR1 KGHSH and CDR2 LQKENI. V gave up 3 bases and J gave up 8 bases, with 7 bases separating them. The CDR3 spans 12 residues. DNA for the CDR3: TGTGCCAGCTCACCGTACTCCGAAAAACTGTTTTTT. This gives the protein CASSPYSEKLFF.

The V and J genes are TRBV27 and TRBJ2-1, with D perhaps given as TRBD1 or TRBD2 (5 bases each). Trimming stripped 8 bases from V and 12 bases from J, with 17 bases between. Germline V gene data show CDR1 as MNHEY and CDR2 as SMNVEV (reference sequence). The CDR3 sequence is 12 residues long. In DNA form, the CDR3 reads TGTGCCAGCGGACAACTCCTAGCCTGGCAGTTCTTC. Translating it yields CASGQLLAWQFF.

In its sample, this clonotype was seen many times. The CDR3 nucleotides read TGTGCCAGCAGATCGGTCAGGGACGGGAATGGCTACACCTTC. Protein sequence: CASRSVRDGNGYTF. This chain uses TRBV2 with TRBJ1-2; TRBD1 might be the D (5 bases). The V gene's germline CDR1 is SNHLY and CDR2 FYNNEI. The CDR3 has 14 residues. V gave up 6 bases and J gave up 6 bases, with 17 bases separating them.

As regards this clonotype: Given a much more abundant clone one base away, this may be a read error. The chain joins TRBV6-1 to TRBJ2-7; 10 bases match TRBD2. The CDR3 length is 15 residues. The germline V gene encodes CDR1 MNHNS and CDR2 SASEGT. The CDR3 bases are TGTGCCAGCAGTACGGCTAGCGGGAGCTCCTACGACCAGTACTTC. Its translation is CASSTASGSSYDQYF.

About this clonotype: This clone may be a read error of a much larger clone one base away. CDR3 sequence: CASSYEGGYGRNTEAFF. DNA of the CDR3: TGTGCCAGCAGTTACGAGGGTGGGTACGGGCGGAACACTGAAGCTTTCTTT. The chain couples TRBV6-5 to TRBJ1-1; unclear D gene. Germline V gives CDR1 MNHEY, CDR2 SVGAGI. CDR3 length: 17 amino acids. The germline V and J ends were trimmed by 2 bases and 1 base, with 17 bases remaining between them.

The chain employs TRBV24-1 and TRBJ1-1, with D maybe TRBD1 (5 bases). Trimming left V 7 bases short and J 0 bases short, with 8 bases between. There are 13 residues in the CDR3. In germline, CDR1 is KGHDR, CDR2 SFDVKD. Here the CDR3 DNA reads TGTGCCACCAGGACAGATATGAACACTGAAGCTTTCTTT. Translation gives CATRTDMNTEAFF.

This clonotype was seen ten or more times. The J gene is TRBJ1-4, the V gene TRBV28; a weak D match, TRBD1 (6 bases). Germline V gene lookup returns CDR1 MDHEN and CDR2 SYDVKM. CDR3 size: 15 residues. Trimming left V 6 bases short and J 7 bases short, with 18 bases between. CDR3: CASRQDTGWGEKLFF. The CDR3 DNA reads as TGTGCCAGCAGGCAAGATACAGGGTGGGGTGAAAAACTGTTTTTT.

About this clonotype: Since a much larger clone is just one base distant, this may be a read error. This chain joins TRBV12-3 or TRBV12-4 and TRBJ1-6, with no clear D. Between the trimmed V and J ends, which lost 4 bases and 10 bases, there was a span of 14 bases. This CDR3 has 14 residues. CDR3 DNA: TGTGCCAGCAGTTCCTTAATTGACTGGTCACCCCTCCACTTT. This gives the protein CASSSLIDWSPLHF.

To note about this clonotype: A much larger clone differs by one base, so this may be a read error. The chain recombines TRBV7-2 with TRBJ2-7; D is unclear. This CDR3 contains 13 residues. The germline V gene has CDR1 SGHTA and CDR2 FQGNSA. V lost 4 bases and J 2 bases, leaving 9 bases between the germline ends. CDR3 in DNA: TGTGCCAGCAGCTCCCGCACACCCTACGAGCAGTACTTC. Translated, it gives CASSSRTPYEQYF.

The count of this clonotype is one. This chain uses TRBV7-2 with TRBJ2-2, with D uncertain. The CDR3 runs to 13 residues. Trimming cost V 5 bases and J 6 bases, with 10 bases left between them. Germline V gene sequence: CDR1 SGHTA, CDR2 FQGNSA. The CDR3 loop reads CASSATWAGELFF. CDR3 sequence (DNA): TGTGCCAGCAGCGCCACTTGGGCCGGGGAGCTGTTTTTT. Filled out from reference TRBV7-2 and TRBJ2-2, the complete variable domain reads GAGVSQSPSNKVTEKGKDVELRCDPISGHTALYWYRQSLGQGLEFLIYFQGNSAPDKSGLPSDRFSAERTGGSVSTLTIQRTQQEDSAVYLCASSATWAGELFFGEGSRLTVL.

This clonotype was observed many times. The CDR3 bases are TGCAGCGTCACCGGGACAGGGACCTACGAGCAGTACTTC. Translating it yields CSVTGTGTYEQYF. The V and J genes are TRBV29-1 and TRBJ2-7; 9 bases fit TRBD1. The CDR3 runs to 13 residues. V was clipped by 6 bases and J by 2 bases; unmatched bases: 5. From germline, CDR1 is SQVTM and CDR2 ANQGSEA.

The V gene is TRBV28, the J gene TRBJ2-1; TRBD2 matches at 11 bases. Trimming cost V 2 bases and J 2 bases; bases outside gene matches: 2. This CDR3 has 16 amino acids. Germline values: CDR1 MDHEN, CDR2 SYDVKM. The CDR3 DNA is TGTGCCAGCAGTTTACGGGGACTAGCGGCCTACAATGAGCAGTTCTTC. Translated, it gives CASSLRGLAAYNEQFF.

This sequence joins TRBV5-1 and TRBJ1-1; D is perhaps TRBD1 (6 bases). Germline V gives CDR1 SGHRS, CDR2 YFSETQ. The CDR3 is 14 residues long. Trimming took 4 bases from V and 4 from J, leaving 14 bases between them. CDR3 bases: TGCGCCAGCAGCACCCTCAGGGGAGCCACTGAAGCTTTCTTT. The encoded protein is CASSTLRGATEAFF. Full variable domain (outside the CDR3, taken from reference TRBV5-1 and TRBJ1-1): KAGVTQTPRYLIKTRGQQVTLSCSPISGHRSVSWYQQTPGQGLQFLFEYFSETQRNKGNFPGRFSGRQFSNSRSEMNVSTLELGDSALYLCASSTLRGATEAFFGQGTRLTVV.

CDR3 residues: CASSLEYKYGYTF. The DNA of the CDR3 is TGCGCCAGCAGCTTGGAGTACAAGTATGGCTACACCTTC. The chain recombines TRBV5-1 with TRBJ1-2; D not resolved. Germline V gives CDR1 SGHRS, CDR2 YFSETQ. The length of the CDR3 is 13 residues. Trimming stripped 0 bases from V and 5 bases from J, with 8 bases between.

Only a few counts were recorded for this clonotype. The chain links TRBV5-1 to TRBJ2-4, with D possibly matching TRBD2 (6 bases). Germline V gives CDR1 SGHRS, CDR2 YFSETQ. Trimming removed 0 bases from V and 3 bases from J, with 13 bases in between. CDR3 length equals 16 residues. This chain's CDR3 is CASSLAGGGGKNIQYF. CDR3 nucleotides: TGCGCCAGCAGCTTGGCCGGGGGAGGAGGCAAAAACATTCAGTACTTC.

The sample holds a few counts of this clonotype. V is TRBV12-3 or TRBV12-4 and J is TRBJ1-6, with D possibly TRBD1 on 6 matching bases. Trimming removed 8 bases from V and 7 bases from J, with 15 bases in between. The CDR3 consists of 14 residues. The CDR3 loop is CASGNGRGNSPLHF. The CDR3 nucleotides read TGTGCCAGCGGGAATGGTAGGGGGAATTCACCCCTCCACTTT.

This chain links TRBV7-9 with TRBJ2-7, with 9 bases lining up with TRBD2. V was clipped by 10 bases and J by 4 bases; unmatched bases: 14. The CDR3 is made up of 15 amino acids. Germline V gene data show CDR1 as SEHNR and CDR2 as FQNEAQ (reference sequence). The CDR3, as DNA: TGTGCCACCGCTGCCGGGACTAGCAGCCTTTACGAGCAGTACTTC. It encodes CATAAGTSSLYEQYF.

The CDR3 sequence is CASSLTGELWGEQYF. As DNA, the CDR3 is TGTGCCAGCAGCTTAACAGGGGAATTGTGGGGCGAGCAGTACTTC. The chain has TRBV7-9 and TRBJ2-7, with 7 positions matching TRBD1. Trimming took 2 bases from V and 6 from J; bases not matched to a gene: 10. Germline CDR1 reads SEHNR; CDR2 reads FQNEAQ (reference sequence). The CDR3 runs 15 residues.

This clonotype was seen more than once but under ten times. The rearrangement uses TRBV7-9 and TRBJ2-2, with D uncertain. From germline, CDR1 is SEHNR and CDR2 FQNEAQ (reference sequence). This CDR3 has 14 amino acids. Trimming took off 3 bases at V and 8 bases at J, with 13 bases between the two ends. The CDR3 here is CASSFAMGMGELFF. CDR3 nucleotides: TGTGCCAGCAGCTTTGCTATGGGTATGGGGGAGCTGTTTTTT.

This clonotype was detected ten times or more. This CDR3 is CASSYINRDPYEQYF. The DNA for the CDR3 is TGTGCCAGCAGTTATATAAACAGGGATCCCTACGAGCAGTACTTC. This chain connects TRBV28 to TRBJ2-7; the D gene is possibly TRBD1 (6 bases). The V and J ends lost 4 bases and 2 bases respectively, with 15 bases between them. The germline CDR1 and CDR2 sequences are MDHEN and SYDVKM. This CDR3 is built from 15 residues.

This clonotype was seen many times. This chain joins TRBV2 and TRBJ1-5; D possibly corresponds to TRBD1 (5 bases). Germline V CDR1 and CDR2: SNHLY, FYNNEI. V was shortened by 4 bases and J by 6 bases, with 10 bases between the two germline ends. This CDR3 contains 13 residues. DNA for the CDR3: TGTGCCAGCAGTGGTCCCAGGGTTCAGCCCCAGCATTTT. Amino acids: CASSGPRVQPQHF.

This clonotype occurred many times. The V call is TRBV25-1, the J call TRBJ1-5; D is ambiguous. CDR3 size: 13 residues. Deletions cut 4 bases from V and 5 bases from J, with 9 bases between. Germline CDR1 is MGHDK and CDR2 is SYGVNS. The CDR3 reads CASSGGPHQPQHF. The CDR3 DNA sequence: TGTGCCAGCAGTGGCGGACCCCATCAGCCCCAGCATTTT.

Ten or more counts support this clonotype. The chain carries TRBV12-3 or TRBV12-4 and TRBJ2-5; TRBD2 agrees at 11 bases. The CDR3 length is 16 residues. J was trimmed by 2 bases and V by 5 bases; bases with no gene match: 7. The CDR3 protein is CASSPGTSGRQETQYF. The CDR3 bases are TGTGCCAGCAGTCCGGGGACTAGCGGACGGCAAGAGACCCAGTACTTC.